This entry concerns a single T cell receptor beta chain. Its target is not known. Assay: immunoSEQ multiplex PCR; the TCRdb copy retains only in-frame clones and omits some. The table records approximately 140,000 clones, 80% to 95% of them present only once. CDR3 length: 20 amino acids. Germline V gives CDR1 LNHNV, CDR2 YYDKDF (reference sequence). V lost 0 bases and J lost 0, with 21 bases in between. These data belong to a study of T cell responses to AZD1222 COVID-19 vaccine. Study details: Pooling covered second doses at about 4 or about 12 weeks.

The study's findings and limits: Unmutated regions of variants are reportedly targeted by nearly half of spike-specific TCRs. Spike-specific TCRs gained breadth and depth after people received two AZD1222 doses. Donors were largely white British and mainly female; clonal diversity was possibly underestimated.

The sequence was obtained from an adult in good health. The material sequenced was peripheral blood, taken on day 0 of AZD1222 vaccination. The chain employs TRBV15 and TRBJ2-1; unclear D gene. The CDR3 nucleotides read TGTGCCACCAGCAGAGATTATGGCCCTTTAGGGTCCGACTCCTACAATGAGCAGTTCTTC. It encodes CATSRDYGPLGSDSYNEQFF.